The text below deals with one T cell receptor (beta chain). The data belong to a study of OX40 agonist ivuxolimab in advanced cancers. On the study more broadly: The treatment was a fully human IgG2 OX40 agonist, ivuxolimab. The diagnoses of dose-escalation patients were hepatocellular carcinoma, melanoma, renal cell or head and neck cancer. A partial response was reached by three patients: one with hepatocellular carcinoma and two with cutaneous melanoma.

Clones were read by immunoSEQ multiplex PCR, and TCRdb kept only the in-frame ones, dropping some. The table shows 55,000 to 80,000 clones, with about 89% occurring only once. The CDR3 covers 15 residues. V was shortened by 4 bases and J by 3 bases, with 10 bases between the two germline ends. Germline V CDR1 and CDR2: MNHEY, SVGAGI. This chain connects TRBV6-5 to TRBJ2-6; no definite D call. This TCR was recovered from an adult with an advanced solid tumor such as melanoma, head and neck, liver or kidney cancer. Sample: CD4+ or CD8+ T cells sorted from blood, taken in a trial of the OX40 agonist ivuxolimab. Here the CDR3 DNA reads TGTGCCAGCAGTTCCACCCCAGGTGGGGCCAACGTCCTGACTTTC. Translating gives CASSSTPGGANVLTF.